The subject of this entry is one T cell receptor (beta chain). The antigen is undetermined. CDR3 length: 13 amino acids. V was cut by 7 bases and J by 8 bases, with 17 bases left in between. Profiling relied on immunoSEQ multiplex PCR, and the TCRdb table lists in-frame clones only, not all of them. The table shows under 90,000 clones, with roughly 88% occurring only once. This sample is part of a study of T cell responses to AZD1222 COVID-19 vaccine. Broader study findings: The study identified only six AZD1222 recipients as seropositive at baseline.

Source: peripheral blood, taken 28 days after the second AZD1222 dose. This clonotype originated in an adult who received the AZD1222 COVID-19 vaccine. The rearrangement uses TRBV12-3 or TRBV12-4 and TRBJ1-2; no reliable D call. The CDR3 sequence is CASTTGGWRGYTF. CDR3 nucleotides: TGTGCCAGCACCACCGGAGGGTGGCGAGGCTACACCTTC.